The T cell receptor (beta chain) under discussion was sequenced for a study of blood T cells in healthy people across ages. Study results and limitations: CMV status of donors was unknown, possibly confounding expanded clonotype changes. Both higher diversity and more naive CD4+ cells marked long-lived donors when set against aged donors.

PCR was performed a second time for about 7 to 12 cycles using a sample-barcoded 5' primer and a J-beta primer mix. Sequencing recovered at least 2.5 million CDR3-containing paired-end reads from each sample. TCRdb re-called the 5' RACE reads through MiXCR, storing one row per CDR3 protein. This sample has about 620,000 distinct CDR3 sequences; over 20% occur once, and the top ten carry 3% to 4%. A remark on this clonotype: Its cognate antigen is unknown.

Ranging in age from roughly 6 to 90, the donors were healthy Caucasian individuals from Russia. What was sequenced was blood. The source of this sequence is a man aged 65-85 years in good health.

The CDR3 region is CASSLGGDSTDTQYF. The CDR3, as DNA: TGTGCCAGCAGTTTAGGGGGGGACAGCACAGATACGCAGTATTTT. The chain is built from TRBV28 and TRBJ2-3; 7 positions agree with TRBD2. The CDR3 runs to 15 residues. Trimming took 2 bases from V and 0 from J; bases not matched to a gene: 2. CDR1 is MDHEN and CDR2 is SYDVKM in the germline V gene.